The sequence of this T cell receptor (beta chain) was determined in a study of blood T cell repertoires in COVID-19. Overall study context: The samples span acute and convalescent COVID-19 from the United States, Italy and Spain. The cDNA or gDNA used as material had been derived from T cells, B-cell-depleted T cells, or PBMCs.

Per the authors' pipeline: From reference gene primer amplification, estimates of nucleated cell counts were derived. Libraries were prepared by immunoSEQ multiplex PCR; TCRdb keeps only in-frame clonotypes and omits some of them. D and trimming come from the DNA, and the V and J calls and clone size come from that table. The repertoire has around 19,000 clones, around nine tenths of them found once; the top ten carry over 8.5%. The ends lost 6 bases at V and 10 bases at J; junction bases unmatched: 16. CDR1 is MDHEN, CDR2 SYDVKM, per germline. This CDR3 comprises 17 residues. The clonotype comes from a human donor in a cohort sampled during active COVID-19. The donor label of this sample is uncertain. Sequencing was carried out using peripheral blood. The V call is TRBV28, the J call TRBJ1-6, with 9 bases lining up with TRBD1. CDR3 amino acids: CASSIGPGTGYSSPLHF. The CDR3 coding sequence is TGTGCCAGCAGCATAGGACCCGGGACAGGGTATTCCTCACCCCTCCACTTT.